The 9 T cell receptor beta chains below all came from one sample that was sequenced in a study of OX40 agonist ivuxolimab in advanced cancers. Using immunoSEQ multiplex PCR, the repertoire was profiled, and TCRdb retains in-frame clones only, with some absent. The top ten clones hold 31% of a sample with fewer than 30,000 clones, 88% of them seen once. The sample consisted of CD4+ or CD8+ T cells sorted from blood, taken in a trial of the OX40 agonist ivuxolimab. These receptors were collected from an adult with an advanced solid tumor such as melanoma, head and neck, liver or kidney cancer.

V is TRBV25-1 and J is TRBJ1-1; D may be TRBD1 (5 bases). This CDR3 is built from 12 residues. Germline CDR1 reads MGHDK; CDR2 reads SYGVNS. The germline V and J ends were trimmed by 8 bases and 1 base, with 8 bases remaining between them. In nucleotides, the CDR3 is TGTGCCAGCTCCACAGGGAACACTGAAGCTTTCTTT. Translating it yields CASSTGNTEAFF.

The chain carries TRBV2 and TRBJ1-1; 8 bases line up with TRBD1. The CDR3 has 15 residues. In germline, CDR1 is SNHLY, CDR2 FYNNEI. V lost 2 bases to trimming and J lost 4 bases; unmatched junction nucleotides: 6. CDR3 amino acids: CASSETRGPVTEAFF. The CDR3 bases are TGTGCCAGCAGTGAAACCAGGGGGCCGGTCACTGAAGCTTTCTTT.

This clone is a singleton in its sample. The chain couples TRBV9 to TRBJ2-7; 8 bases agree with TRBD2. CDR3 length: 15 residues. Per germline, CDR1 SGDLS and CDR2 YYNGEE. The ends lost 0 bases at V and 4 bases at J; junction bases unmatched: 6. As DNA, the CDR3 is TGTGCCAGCAGCGTAGGCAGCGGGAGTGGGTACGAGCAGTACTTC. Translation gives CASSVGSGSGYEQYF.

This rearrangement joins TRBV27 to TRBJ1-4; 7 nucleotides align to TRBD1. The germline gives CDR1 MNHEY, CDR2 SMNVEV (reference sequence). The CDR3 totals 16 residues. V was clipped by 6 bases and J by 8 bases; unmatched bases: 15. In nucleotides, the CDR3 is TGTGCCAGCAGCCTCCAAGGAGGGGGCGTTCGGGAAAAACTGTTTTTT. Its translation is CASSLQGGGVREKLFF.

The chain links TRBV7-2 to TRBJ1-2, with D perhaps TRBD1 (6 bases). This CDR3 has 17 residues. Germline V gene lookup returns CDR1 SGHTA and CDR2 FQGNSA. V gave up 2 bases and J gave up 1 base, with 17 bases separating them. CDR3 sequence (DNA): TGTGCCAGCAGCTTATCGTCAGGGGACGCAGTTAACTATGGCTACACCTTC. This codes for CASSLSSGDAVNYGYTF.

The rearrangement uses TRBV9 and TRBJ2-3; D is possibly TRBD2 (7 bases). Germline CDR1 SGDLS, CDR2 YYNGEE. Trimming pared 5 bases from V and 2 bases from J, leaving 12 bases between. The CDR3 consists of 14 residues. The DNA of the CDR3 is TGTGCCAGCAGAGGGGGACTACTCACAGATACGCAGTATTTT. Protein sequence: CASRGGLLTDTQYF.

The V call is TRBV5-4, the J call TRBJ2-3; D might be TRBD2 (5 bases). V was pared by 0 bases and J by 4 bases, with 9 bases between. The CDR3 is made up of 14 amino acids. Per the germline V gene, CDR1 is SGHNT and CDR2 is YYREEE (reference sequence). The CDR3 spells CASSLEVEADTQYF. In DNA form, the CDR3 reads TGTGCCAGCAGCTTGGAGGTGGAGGCAGATACGCAGTATTTT.

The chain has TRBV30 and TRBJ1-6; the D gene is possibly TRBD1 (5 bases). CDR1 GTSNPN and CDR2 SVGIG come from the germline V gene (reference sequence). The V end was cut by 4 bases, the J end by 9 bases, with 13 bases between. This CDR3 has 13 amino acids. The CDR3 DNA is TGTGCCTGGACGGCAGGGCGGAGTTCACCCCTCCACTTT. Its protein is CAWTAGRSSPLHF.

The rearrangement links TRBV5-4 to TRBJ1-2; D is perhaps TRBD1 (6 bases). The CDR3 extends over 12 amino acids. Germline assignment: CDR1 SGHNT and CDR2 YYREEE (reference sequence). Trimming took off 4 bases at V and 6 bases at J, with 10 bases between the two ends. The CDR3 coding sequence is TGTGCCAGCAGCATTACAGGGAATGGCTACACCTTC. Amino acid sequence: CASSITGNGYTF. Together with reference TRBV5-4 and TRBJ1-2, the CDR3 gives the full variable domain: ETGVTQSPTHLIKTRGQQVTLRCSSQSGHNTVSWYQQALGQGPQFIFQYYREEENGRGNFPPRFSGLQFPNYSSELNVNALELDDSALYLCASSITGNGYTFGSGTRLTVV.